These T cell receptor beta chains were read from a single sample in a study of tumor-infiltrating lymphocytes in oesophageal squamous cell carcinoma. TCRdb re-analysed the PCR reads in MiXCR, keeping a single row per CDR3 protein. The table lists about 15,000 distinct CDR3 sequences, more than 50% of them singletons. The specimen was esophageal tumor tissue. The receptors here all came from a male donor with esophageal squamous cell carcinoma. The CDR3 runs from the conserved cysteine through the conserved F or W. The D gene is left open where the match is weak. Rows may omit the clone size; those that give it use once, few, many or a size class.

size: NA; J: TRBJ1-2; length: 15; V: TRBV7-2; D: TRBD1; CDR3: CASSLAKGAGYGYTF; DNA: TGTGCCAGCAGCTTAGCGAAGGGGGCGGGCTATGGCTACACCTTC
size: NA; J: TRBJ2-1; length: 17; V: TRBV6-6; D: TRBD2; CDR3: CASSRPPSGFSYNEQFF; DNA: TGTGCCAGCAGCCGCCCCCCTAGCGGGTTCTCCTACAATGAGCAGTTCTTC
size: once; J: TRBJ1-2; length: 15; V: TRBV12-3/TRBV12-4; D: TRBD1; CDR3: CASSQRTGGHYGYTF; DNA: TGTGCCAGCAGTCAACGGACAGGGGGCCACTATGGCTACACCTTC
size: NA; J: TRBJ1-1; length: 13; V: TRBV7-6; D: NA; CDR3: CASSSFRETEAFF; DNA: TGTGCCAGCAGCTCGTTCCGGGAAACTGAAGCTTTCTTT
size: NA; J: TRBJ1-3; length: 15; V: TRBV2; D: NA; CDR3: CASSEGAGAGNTIYF; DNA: TGTGCCAGCAGTGAAGGAGCGGGGGCTGGAAACACCATATATTTT
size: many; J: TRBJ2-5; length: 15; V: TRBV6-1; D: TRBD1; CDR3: CASSSGTGEYNEQYF; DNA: TGTGCCAGCAGCTCCGGGACAGGGGAATACAATGAGCAGTACTTC
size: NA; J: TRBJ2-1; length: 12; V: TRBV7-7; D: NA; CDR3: CASSLTGNEQFF; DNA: TGTGCCAGCAGCTTGACAGGTAATGAGCAGTTCTTC
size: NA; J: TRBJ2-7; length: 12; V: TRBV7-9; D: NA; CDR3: CASSLSNYEQYF; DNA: TGTGCCAGCAGCTTATCGAACTACGAGCAGTACTTC
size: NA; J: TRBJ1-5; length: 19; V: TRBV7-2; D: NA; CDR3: CASSLGSRGGGYSNQPQHF; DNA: TGTGCCAGCAGCTTAGGATCTAGGGGAGGGGGATATAGCAATCAGCCCCAGCATTTT
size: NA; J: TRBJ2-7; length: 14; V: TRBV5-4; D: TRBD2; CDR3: CASSLGAGVHEQYF; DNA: TGTGCCAGCAGCTTGGGGGCGGGAGTCCATGAGCAGTACTTC
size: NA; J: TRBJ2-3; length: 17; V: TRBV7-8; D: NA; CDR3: CASSPFLGGPLADTQYF; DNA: TGTGCCAGCAGCCCATTCTTGGGGGGGCCGTTGGCAGATACGCAGTATTTT
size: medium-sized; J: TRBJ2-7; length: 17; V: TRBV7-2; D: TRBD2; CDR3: CASSLWPSGTLAYEQYF; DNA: TGTGCCAGCAGCTTATGGCCTAGCGGGACCCTGGCCTACGAGCAGTACTTC